One sample yielded the 26 T cell receptor beta chains listed below, sequenced in a study of identical twins. TCRdb analysed the 5' RACE reads with MiXCR anew, one entry per CDR3 protein. Among about 530,000 distinct CDR3 sequences, roughly 15% were seen once, and the ten largest hold 0.35% to 0.45%. These data were also reused for a study on yellow fever vaccine responses in identical twins.

Sequencing was done on a sample of CD4+ T cells sorted from blood. The receptors were sampled from a young woman in good health.

A remark on this clonotype: A junction end diverges from the germline sequence, so it may reflect a read error. The chain links TRBV20-1 to TRBJ2-1; TRBD1 agrees at 9 bases. Germline V gene lookup returns CDR1 DFQATT and CDR2 SNEGSKA (reference sequence). The CDR3 sequence is 18 residues long. The CDR3 nucleotides are TGCTGTGCTAGAGAGGGGACAGGGTCGTTTGATGTCTACAATGAGCAGTTCTTC. This encodes CCAREGTGSFDVYNEQFF.

This clonotype came up many times. The V gene is TRBV12-3 or TRBV12-4, the J gene TRBJ2-1; tentatively, D is TRBD2 (6 bases). The CDR3 has 13 amino acids. V was clipped by 6 bases and J by 5 bases, with 11 bases between them. The CDR3 loop reads CASSTGTHNEQFF. CDR3 in DNA: TGTGCCAGCAGCACCGGGACTCACAATGAGCAGTTCTTC.

This clonotype was detected only a few times. This chain joins TRBV3-1 and TRBJ2-3, with 8 bases lining up with TRBD2. The ends lost 1 base at V and 3 bases at J; junction bases unmatched: 12. Germline CDR1 LGHDT, CDR2 YNNKEL (reference sequence). The CDR3 runs 18 residues. CDR3 sequence: CASSQGSGRRVRTDTQYF. CDR3 DNA sequence: TGTGCCAGCAGCCAAGGAAGCGGGAGACGTGTGAGGACAGATACGCAGTATTTT.

The rearrangement links TRBV12-3 or TRBV12-4 to TRBJ2-7, with 10 nucleotides matching TRBD2. This CDR3 region has 15 residues. Trimming took 6 bases from V and 7 from J; bases not matched to a gene: 12. This chain's CDR3 is CASSPLLAGEGEQYF. The CDR3 coding sequence is TGTGCCAGCAGCCCTCTGCTAGCGGGAGAGGGGGAGCAGTACTTC.

In its sample, this clonotype was seen many times. This rearrangement joins TRBV24-1 to TRBJ2-1; D may match TRBD1 or TRBD2 (5 bases each). The CDR3 extends over 15 amino acids. Germline lookup yields CDR1 KGHDR and CDR2 SFDVKD. V gave up 6 bases and J gave up 3 bases, with 14 bases separating them. The CDR3 reads CATSSSGAYYNEQFF. The CDR3 DNA follows: TGTGCCACCAGTTCGTCCGGGGCCTACTACAATGAGCAGTTCTTC.

This rearrangement joins TRBV29-1 to TRBJ2-7; D possibly uses TRBD1 or TRBD2 (6 bases each). Germline V gene data show CDR1 as SQVTM and CDR2 as ANQGSEA. CDR3 length: 12 residues. The germline V and J ends were trimmed by 4 bases and 2 bases, with 9 bases remaining between them. CDR3 nucleotides: TGCAGCGTTGGGGGGGCCCCCTACGAGCAGTACTTC. The encoded protein is CSVGGAPYEQYF.

CDR3 sequence: CSASRLRETPYNEQFF. In DNA form, the CDR3 reads TGCAGTGCTAGTCGTCTGCGGGAGACCCCGTACAATGAGCAGTTCTTC. The chain combines TRBV20-1 with TRBJ2-1; 7 nucleotides line up with TRBD2. V was clipped by 3 bases and J by 4 bases; unmatched bases: 12. CDR1 is DFQATT and CDR2 is SNEGSKA in the germline V gene (reference sequence). The CDR3 loop spans 16 amino acids.

The rearrangement links TRBV2 to TRBJ2-4, with D uncertain. The CDR3 spans 15 residues. From germline, CDR1 is SNHLY and CDR2 FYNNEI. V lost 4 bases to trimming and J lost 0 bases, with 10 bases between them. The CDR3 sequence: CASSGTLVAKNIQYF. DNA of the CDR3: TGTGCCAGCAGTGGGACCTTAGTAGCCAAAAACATTCAGTACTTC.

This chain links TRBV5-6 with TRBJ1-2; unclear D gene. Trimming pared 1 base from V and 0 bases from J, leaving 7 bases between. The germline V gene has CDR1 SGHDT and CDR2 YYEEEE. The CDR3 totals 14 residues. CDR3: CASSLRGANYGYTF. The CDR3 DNA is TGTGCCAGCAGCTTGAGAGGAGCTAACTATGGCTACACCTTC.

This clonotype was found a few times. The chain recombines TRBV27 with TRBJ2-2; 8 positions agree with TRBD1. The CDR3 sequence is 16 residues long. The germline CDR1 and CDR2 sequences are MNHEY and SMNVEV (reference sequence). Unmatched junction bases numbered 8, after V lost 4 bases and J lost 4 bases. The CDR3 sequence is CASSSPDRVGTGELFF. The CDR3 region has the DNA TGTGCCAGCAGTTCCCCGGACAGGGTCGGCACCGGGGAGCTGTTTTTT.

The rearrangement joins TRBV12-3 or TRBV12-4 to TRBJ2-2; TRBD2 matches 8 bases. V dropped 5 bases and J dropped 4; count of bases not matched to a gene: 12. This CDR3 spans 17 amino acids. The chain's CDR3 is CASSPLVGRGFTGELFF. The CDR3 nucleotides read TGTGCCAGCAGTCCTCTGGTCGGGAGGGGTTTCACCGGGGAGCTGTTTTTT.

This rearrangement joins TRBV24-1 to TRBJ2-7, with TRBD2 as a possible D gene (5 bases). Germline CDR1 and CDR2: KGHDR and SFDVKD. V was shortened by 10 bases and J by 1 base, with 13 bases between the two germline ends. The CDR3 consists of 13 residues. The CDR3 DNA is TGTGCCACAACGGACGGGGATTCCTACGAGCAGTACTTC. This encodes CATTDGDSYEQYF.

The V gene is TRBV5-6, the J gene TRBJ2-7; 7 bases are shared with TRBD1. Germline V gives CDR1 SGHDT, CDR2 YYEEEE. The CDR3 runs 15 residues. After removal of 4 bases from V and 1 base from J, the junction contained 8 bases not matched to a gene. The CDR3 here is CASSGRDSLSYEQYF. The CDR3 DNA follows: TGTGCCAGCAGCGGACGGGACAGCTTATCCTACGAGCAGTACTTC.

The chain joins TRBV20-1 to TRBJ2-3; D is possibly TRBD1 (5 bases). Germline CDR1 reads DFQATT; CDR2 reads SNEGSKA (reference sequence). This CDR3 is built from 13 residues. The CDR3 loop is CSAEGATTDTQYF. CDR3 DNA sequence: TGCAGCGCTGAAGGGGCGACGACAGATACGCAGTATTTT.

This clonotype was counted a few times. CDR3 in amino acids: CASSFLASGSTDTQYF. CDR3 in DNA: TGCGCCAGCAGCTTTTTGGCTAGCGGGAGCACAGATACGCAGTATTTT. V and J are TRBV5-1 and TRBJ2-3; TRBD2 aligns across 8 bases. Looked up from germline, CDR1 is SGHRS and CDR2 is YFSETQ. J gave up 0 bases and V 2 bases, and 5 bases lay outside the gene matches. The CDR3 totals 16 residues.

A few counts support this clonotype. This chain links TRBV2 with TRBJ2-7; TRBD1 is a possible D gene (6 bases). This CDR3 contains 14 residues. V dropped 4 bases and J dropped 4 bases, with 14 bases sitting between them. CDR1 is SNHLY and CDR2 is FYNNEI in the germline V gene. CDR3 sequence reads: CASSVEGTWYEQYF. The CDR3 nucleotides read TGTGCCAGCAGTGTCGAGGGGACATGGTACGAGCAGTACTTC. Using reference TRBV2 and TRBJ2-7 for the parts outside the CDR3, the full variable domain is EPEVTQTPSHQVTQMGQEVILRCVPISNHLYFYWYRQILGQKVEFLVSFYNNEISEKSEIFDDQFSVERPDGSNFTLKIRSTKLEDSAMYFCASSVEGTWYEQYFGPGTRLTVT.

This clonotype came up a few times. The chain combines TRBV5-1 with TRBJ2-5, with 8 bases lining up with TRBD2. Germline CDR1 and CDR2: SGHRS and YFSETQ. V shed 4 bases and J 5 bases; nucleotides not matched to a gene: 10. The CDR3 loop spans 15 amino acids. CDR3 sequence reads: CASSEMTRGGETQYF. The CDR3 DNA sequence: TGCGCCAGCAGCGAGATGACCCGGGGGGGCGAGACCCAGTACTTC. Based on the CDR3 plus reference TRBV5-1 and TRBJ2-5, the full variable domain is KAGVTQTPRYLIKTRGQQVTLSCSPISGHRSVSWYQQTPGQGLQFLFEYFSETQRNKGNFPGRFSGRQFSNSRSEMNVSTLELGDSALYLCASSEMTRGGETQYFGPGTRLLVL.

This clonotype came up a few times. The chain has TRBV2 and TRBJ2-7, with 12 bases that match TRBD1. The V and J ends lost 7 bases and 4 bases, in that order; junction bases with no gene match: 5. This CDR3 is 14 amino acids long. In germline, CDR1 is SNHLY, CDR2 FYNNEI. In nucleotides, the CDR3 is TGTGCCAGCACCCGGGACAGGGGGCGATACGAGCAGTACGTC. Protein product: CASTRDRGRYEQYV.

This clonotype was recorded a few times. V is TRBV20-1 and J is TRBJ1-5; D is ambiguous. This CDR3 is 13 amino acids long. Trimming removed 5 bases from V and 5 bases from J, with 13 bases in between. The germline gives CDR1 DFQATT, CDR2 SNEGSKA (reference sequence). The chain's CDR3 is CSAESPVDQPQHF. The CDR3 DNA follows: TGCAGTGCTGAGTCGCCAGTTGATCAGCCCCAGCATTTT.

The chain couples TRBV24-1 to TRBJ2-1; 10 bases align to TRBD2. Germline-derived CDR1 and CDR2 are KGHDR and SFDVKD. J gave up 4 bases and V 5 bases, and 7 bases lay outside the gene matches. CDR3 length: 16 residues. CDR3 sequence reads: CATSGGTSGVYNEQFF. Here the CDR3 DNA reads TGTGCCACCAGTGGGGGTACTAGCGGGGTTTACAATGAGCAGTTCTTC.

The CDR3 sequence is CASSPSGSLISYNEQFF. In DNA form, the CDR3 reads TGTGCCAGCAGCCCTAGCGGGAGTCTGATCTCCTACAATGAGCAGTTCTTC. The V gene is TRBV9, the J gene TRBJ2-1; TRBD2 agrees at 10 bases. Germline CDR1 and CDR2: SGDLS and YYNGEE. The CDR3 is 17 residues long. The ends lost 4 bases at V and 0 bases at J; junction bases unmatched: 7.

This clonotype was counted at least ten times. The chain links TRBV4-1 to TRBJ2-1; the D is unclear. Germline CDR1 MGHRA, CDR2 YSYEKL. This CDR3 region has 15 residues. V lost 2 bases, J lost 0 bases, and 8 bases lay in between. The DNA for the CDR3 is TGCGCCAGCAGCCAACAACCCAGCTCCTACAATGAGCAGTTCTTC. Encoded protein: CASSQQPSSYNEQFF.

This clonotype was counted a few times. This chain joins TRBV6-1 and TRBJ1-2; no clear D. V lost 6 bases and J 5 bases, leaving 16 bases between the germline ends. This CDR3 has 14 amino acids. CDR1 and CDR2 (germline): MNHNS, SASEGT. The CDR3 bases are TGTGCCAGCAGCCGGACTTCAGGAAATTATGGCTACACCTTC. Translating it yields CASSRTSGNYGYTF.

This rearrangement joins TRBV12-3 or TRBV12-4 to TRBJ2-3; D gene unclear. Trimming pared 3 bases from V and 4 bases from J, leaving 11 bases between. The CDR3 consists of 14 residues. The CDR3 reads CASSLSPGSDTQYF. For the CDR3, the DNA is TGTGCCAGCAGTTTGAGTCCCGGATCAGATACGCAGTATTTT.

This clonotype was seen a handful of times. The V and J genes are TRBV7-8 and TRBJ2-2, with 12 bases fitting TRBD1. The trim removed 2 bases at V and 5 bases at J, leaving 9 bases unmatched. CDR3 length: 18 amino acids. Germline V gene data show CDR1 as SGHVS and CDR2 as FQNEAQ. For the CDR3, the DNA is TGTGCCAGCAGCTTAATCGGGACAGGGGGCGCGGGAACCGGGGAGCTGTTTTTT. As protein: CASSLIGTGGAGTGELFF.

In this sample, this clonotype turned up a few times. For the CDR3, the DNA is TGTGCCAGCAGCTATGGGACACCCACAGATACGCAGTATTTT. Protein sequence: CASSYGTPTDTQYF. V and J are TRBV7-9 and TRBJ2-3, with a tentative D call TRBD1 (6 bases). The CDR3 contains 14 residues. CDR1 is SEHNR and CDR2 is FQNEAQ in the germline V gene (reference sequence). V lost 4 bases to trimming and J lost 2 bases, with 10 bases between them.